The rows below give T cell receptor beta chains drawn from one sample of a study of blood T cell repertoires in COVID-19. Produced via immunoSEQ multiplex PCR; TCRdb's table is partial and in-frame only. In the table there are over 70,000 clones, around 86% of which are singletons. Sequencing used peripheral blood. The source of these receptors is a human donor in a cohort sampled during active COVID-19. The CDR3 runs from the conserved cysteine through the conserved F or W. The D gene is left open where the match is weak. Clone size, where shown, is once, few, many, or a class for clones that have expanded.

clone_size j_call cdr3_length v_call d_call cdr3_aa
few TRBJ2-5 17 TRBV7-2 . CASSPRVAPFSQETQYF
. TRBJ1-1 14 TRBV2 TRBD1 CASSGQGLNTEAFF
. TRBJ1-1 15 TRBV9 . CASSVAGTSNTEAFF
. TRBJ1-5 18 TRBV28 . CASSFYLREGLSNQPQHF
. TRBJ2-7 16 TRBV18 TRBD2 CASSGLAGPSTYEQYF
. TRBJ1-2 12 TRBV7-2 TRBD1 CASSWGQGGYTF
. TRBJ2-3 14 TRBV6-2/TRBV6-3 TRBD2 CASSVAGSTDTQYF
. TRBJ2-7 14 TRBV5-1 . CASSLGGATYEQYF
. TRBJ1-1 13 TRBV3-1/TRBV3-2 . CASSQGRDTEAFF
. TRBJ2-3 18 TRBV27 . CASSFQGITGRGTDTQYF
. TRBJ2-3 12 TRBV19 . CASSSITDTQYF
. TRBJ1-2 14 TRBV9 TRBD1 CASSVQTGSEGYTF
once TRBJ2-7 15 TRBV19 . CASSIVGHSSYEQYF
. TRBJ1-1 16 TRBV6-6 TRBD1 CASSPTGGAGNTEAFF
. TRBJ1-1 16 TRBV27 TRBD1 CASSLKGAQGDTEAFF
. TRBJ2-7 15 TRBV6-2/TRBV6-3 . CASSWGPGFTYEQYF
few TRBJ1-6 14 TRBV7-2 TRBD1 CATMGTGGNSPLHF
once TRBJ2-4 13 TRBV5-6 TRBD2 CASSFAGENIQYF
. TRBJ1-2 14 TRBV5-4 . CASSLAGTNYGYTF
. TRBJ2-7 13 TRBV9 . CASSESRGGEQYF
. TRBJ1-5 14 TRBV27 . CASSLRSIGQPQHF
. TRBJ2-3 15 TRBV29-1 TRBD2 CSVGLAGGSTDTQYF
. TRBJ2-1 18 TRBV28 TRBD1 CASSARPGQRSSYNEQFF
. TRBJ2-2 16 TRBV5-5 . CASSLRSSAGGRELFF